The 31 T cell receptor beta chains below all came from one sample that was sequenced in a study of T cells expressing NK-cell markers. TCRdb re-called the 5' RACE reads; every CDR3 protein appears as one record, without DNA. This sample's table has about 430,000 distinct CDR3 sequences. The sequenced sample consisted of blood T cells: a sorted CD56 or NKG2C T cell subset, CD4+ or CD8+ T cells, or bulk PBMC T cells (not recorded which). Receptors originate from a woman between 45 and 60 years old in good health.

The J gene is TRBJ2-4, the V gene TRBV3-1; TCRdb proposes TRBD1, but this gene call is untestable without DNA. From germline, CDR1 is LGHDT and CDR2 YNNKEL (reference sequence). This CDR3 region has 13 residues. The CDR3 reads CASSRGPSGIQYF.

V usage is TRBV7-7 and J usage is TRBJ1-3; TCRdb's assignment of TRBD1 cannot be checked, as there is no DNA. The CDR3 runs 19 residues. The germline V gene encodes CDR1 SSHAT and CDR2 FNYEAQ (reference sequence). CDR3 in amino acids: CASSSQGADHLLSGNTIYF.

The CDR3 is CASSANFPGRPSVSYNEQFF. The rearrangement joins TRBV6-4 to TRBJ2-1; the TCRdb call, TRBD1, lacks DNA for checking. Germline CDR1 and CDR2: MRHNA and SNTAGT. This CDR3 region has 20 residues.

The chain has TRBV5-1 and TRBJ1-2. The CDR3 covers 14 residues. In germline, CDR1 is SGHRS, CDR2 YFSETQ. The CDR3 sequence is CASSPSVTNYGYTF.

The chain links TRBV12-3 or TRBV12-4 to TRBJ1-2; TCRdb selects TRBD1, and the lack of DNA leaves this call unchecked. The CDR3 length is 17 residues. CDR3 residues: CASSSSRGGRNNYGYTF.

V usage is TRBV20-1 and J usage is TRBJ2-1. Germline V gene data show CDR1 as DFQATT and CDR2 as SNEGSKA (reference sequence). The CDR3 covers 11 residues. CDR3 in amino acids: CSGYRGNEQFF.

This chain links TRBV12-3 or TRBV12-4 with TRBJ2-7; the D call of TRBD2 rests on TCRdb alone, since no DNA is present to check it. This CDR3 is built from 11 residues. The CDR3 sequence is CASGSLGEQYF.

The V gene is TRBV7-9, the J gene TRBJ2-7; lacking DNA, the TRBD1 call made by TCRdb goes unchecked. CDR3 length: 19 amino acids. From germline, CDR1 is SEHNR and CDR2 FQNEAQ (reference sequence). CDR3: CASSPYTGQGSHGTYEQYF.

The J gene is TRBJ2-1, the V gene TRBV7-2; TCRdb selects TRBD2, and the lack of DNA leaves this call unchecked. This CDR3 comprises 13 residues. Germline V CDR1 and CDR2: SGHTA, FQGNSA. This chain's CDR3 is CASSLLSGGGQFF.

The chain has TRBV5-1 and TRBJ2-1; TCRdb's D call of TRBD2 is untestable without DNA. CDR1 SGHRS and CDR2 YFSETQ come from the germline V gene. The CDR3 length is 12 residues. The CDR3 region is CASSSLAEEQFF.

The chain uses TRBV28 and TRBJ1-2; the D call from TCRdb, TRBD1, cannot be confirmed without DNA. The CDR3 loop spans 13 amino acids. CDR1 is MDHEN, CDR2 SYDVKM, per germline. The CDR3 is CASRPEGWGGYTF.

The chain joins TRBV5-1 to TRBJ1-1; TCRdb names TRBD1, which stays unverified in the absence of DNA. CDR1 is SGHRS and CDR2 is YFSETQ in the germline V gene. The CDR3 loop spans 14 amino acids. The CDR3 sequence is CASSPGPMNTEAFF.

V usage is TRBV6-5 and J usage is TRBJ1-6; TCRdb returns TRBD1, unconfirmable since there is no DNA. This CDR3 contains 17 residues. Germline V gene lookup returns CDR1 MNHEY and CDR2 SVGAGI. CDR3: CASSYHTRGGYNSPLHF.

The chain has TRBV5-1 and TRBJ1-2; TCRdb names TRBD1, which stays unverified in the absence of DNA. This CDR3 is built from 15 residues. The germline gives CDR1 SGHRS, CDR2 YFSETQ. The CDR3 spells CASSLARGKLNGYTF.

The chain is built from TRBV3-1 and TRBJ2-3; TCRdb outputs TRBD2, but without DNA this stays unchecked. The CDR3 sequence is 18 residues long. Germline V gives CDR1 LGHDT, CDR2 YNNKEL (reference sequence). The CDR3 loop is CASSQDMAGATRTDTQYF.

The chain has TRBV10-3 and TRBJ2-6; without DNA, the TCRdb call of TRBD2 cannot be checked. The CDR3 totals 18 residues. Germline CDR1 ENHRY, CDR2 SYGVKD. CDR3 in amino acids: CAISENASGRSGANVLTF.

The rearrangement links TRBV5-1 to TRBJ2-7; the TRBD1 assignment by TCRdb is unverifiable without DNA. This CDR3 has 16 residues. Germline CDR1 SGHRS, CDR2 YFSETQ. The CDR3 sequence: CASSLSEHPLSYEQYF.

The V and J genes are TRBV5-1 and TRBJ2-1; TCRdb proposes TRBD1, but this gene call is untestable without DNA. The CDR3 totals 16 residues. Germline V gives CDR1 SGHRS, CDR2 YFSETQ. The CDR3 protein is CASSLAPGLGKNEQFF. Full variable domain (remainder filled in from reference TRBV5-1 and TRBJ2-1): KAGVTQTPRYLIKTRGQQVTLSCSPISGHRSVSWYQQTPGQGLQFLFEYFSETQRNKGNFPGRFSGRQFSNSRSEMNVSTLELGDSALYLCASSLAPGLGKNEQFFGPGTRLTVL.

The chain has TRBV7-2 and TRBJ1-2. The germline V gene has CDR1 SGHTA and CDR2 FQGNSA. The CDR3 is 13 amino acids. The CDR3 spells CASSLRRGYGYTF.

This chain joins TRBV30 and TRBJ1-1. Germline assignment: CDR1 GTSNPN and CDR2 SVGIG (reference sequence). The CDR3 loop spans 15 amino acids. CDR3 residues: CAWSVRGGRGTEAFF. Complete variable domain (other parts from reference TRBV30 and TRBJ1-1): SQTIHQWPATLVQPVGSPLSLECTVEGTSNPNLYWYRQAAGRGLQLLFYSVGIGQISSEVPQNLSASRPQDRQFILSSKKLLLSDSGFYLCAWSVRGGRGTEAFFGQGTRLTVV.

The genes are TRBV2 and TRBJ2-5; the D call from TCRdb, TRBD1, cannot be confirmed without DNA. The CDR3 runs 13 residues. Germline V gene sequence: CDR1 SNHLY, CDR2 FYNNEI. CDR3 amino acids: CASSEEGWETQYF.

The V call is TRBV5-1, the J call TRBJ1-1; TCRdb names TRBD1, which stays unverified in the absence of DNA. The length of the CDR3 is 14 residues. Germline lookup yields CDR1 SGHRS and CDR2 YFSETQ. CDR3 region: CASSRDPENTEAFF.

The V gene is TRBV5-1, the J gene TRBJ1-2; the D call from TCRdb, TRBD1, cannot be confirmed without DNA. The CDR3 contains 17 residues. Germline V gene lookup returns CDR1 SGHRS and CDR2 YFSETQ. CDR3 region: CASSLGVLQGTPYGYTF.

The chain carries TRBV6-5 and TRBJ2-7; TCRdb indicates TRBD2, and absent DNA this call remains unverified. The CDR3 is 18 residues long. Germline CDR1 MNHEY, CDR2 SVGAGI. This chain's CDR3 is CASSHLGASGGHSYEQYF.

This chain uses TRBV7-9 with TRBJ1-1. The germline CDR1 and CDR2 sequences are SEHNR and FQNEAQ (reference sequence). This CDR3 has 17 residues. CDR3: CASSRRAGRSVGTEAFF.

The chain carries TRBV12-3 or TRBV12-4 and TRBJ1-1. The CDR3 extends over 12 amino acids. CDR3 protein: CASSLEWARAFF.

This sequence joins TRBV5-1 and TRBJ2-1; TCRdb picks TRBD2, but there is no DNA to check that call. The CDR3 totals 17 residues. The germline CDR1 and CDR2 sequences are SGHRS and YFSETQ. This CDR3 reads CASSSVMASGRGDEQFF.

This chain links TRBV7-6 with TRBJ2-3; as DNA is missing, the TRBD2 call by TCRdb cannot be tested. The CDR3 is 15 amino acids. In germline, CDR1 is SGHVS, CDR2 FNYEAQ. CDR3: CASRALAGGPDTQYF.

The chain joins TRBV11-3 to TRBJ2-4; as DNA is missing, the TRBD2 call by TCRdb cannot be tested. Germline CDR1 and CDR2: SGHNT and YENEEA. The CDR3 contains 13 residues. This CDR3 reads CASSLLPIGIQYF.

The J gene is TRBJ2-5, the V gene TRBV5-1. The CDR3 is 12 amino acids. The germline gives CDR1 SGHRS, CDR2 YFSETQ. The CDR3: CASSLEVETQYF.

The chain couples TRBV19 to TRBJ2-3; the D call of TRBD1 rests on TCRdb alone, since no DNA is present to check it. Germline V CDR1 and CDR2: LNHDA, SQIVND (reference sequence). The CDR3 loop spans 15 amino acids. CDR3 amino acids: CASTPGTPSTDTQYF.